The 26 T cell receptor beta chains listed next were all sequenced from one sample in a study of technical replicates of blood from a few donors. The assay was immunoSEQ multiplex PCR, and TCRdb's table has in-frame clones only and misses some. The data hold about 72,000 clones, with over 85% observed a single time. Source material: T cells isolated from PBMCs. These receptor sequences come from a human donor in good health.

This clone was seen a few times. The CDR3 DNA reads as TGTGCCAGCAGTGATCGTCCTATGGGGACTAGCGGGAGGGTCGATGAGCAGTTCTTC. This codes for CASSDRPMGTSGRVDEQFF. This rearrangement joins TRBV6-1 to TRBJ2-1, with TRBD2 matching 16 bases. Germline V gives CDR1 MNHNS, CDR2 SASEGT. Trimming at V came to 3 bases and at J to 8 bases, leaving 13 bases not matched to a gene. The CDR3 extends over 19 amino acids.

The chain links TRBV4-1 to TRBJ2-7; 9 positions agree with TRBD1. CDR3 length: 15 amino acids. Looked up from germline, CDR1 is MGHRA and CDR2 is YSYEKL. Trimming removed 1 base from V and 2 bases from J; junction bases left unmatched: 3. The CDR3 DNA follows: TGCGCCAGCAGCCAAGTAGGGACAGGGCCCTACGAGCAGTACTTC. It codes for CASSQVGTGPYEQYF.

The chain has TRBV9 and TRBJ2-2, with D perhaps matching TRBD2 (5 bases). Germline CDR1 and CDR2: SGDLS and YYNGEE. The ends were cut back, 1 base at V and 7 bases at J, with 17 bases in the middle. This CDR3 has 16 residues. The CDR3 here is CASSVSGFEGNGELFF. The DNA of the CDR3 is TGTGCCAGCAGCGTATCTGGCTTTGAGGGAAACGGGGAGCTGTTTTTT.

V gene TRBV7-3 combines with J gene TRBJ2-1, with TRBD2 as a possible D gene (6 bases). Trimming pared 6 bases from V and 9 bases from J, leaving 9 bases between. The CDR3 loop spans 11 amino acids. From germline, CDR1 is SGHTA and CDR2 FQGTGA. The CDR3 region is CASRRDGEQFF. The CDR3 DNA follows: TGTGCCAGCAGGCGGGACGGTGAGCAGTTCTTC. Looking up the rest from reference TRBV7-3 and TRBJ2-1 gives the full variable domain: GAGVSQTPSNKVTEKGKYVELRCDPISGHTALYWYRQSLGQGPEFLIYFQGTGAADDSGLPNDRFFAVRPEGSVSTLKIQRTERGDSAVYLCASRRDGEQFFGPGTRLTVL.

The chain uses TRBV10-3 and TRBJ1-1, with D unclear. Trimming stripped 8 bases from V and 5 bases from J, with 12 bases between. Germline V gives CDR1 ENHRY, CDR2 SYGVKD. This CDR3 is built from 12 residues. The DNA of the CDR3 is TGTGCCATCGGAGCCAAGCAAACTGAAGCTTTCTTT. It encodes CAIGAKQTEAFF.

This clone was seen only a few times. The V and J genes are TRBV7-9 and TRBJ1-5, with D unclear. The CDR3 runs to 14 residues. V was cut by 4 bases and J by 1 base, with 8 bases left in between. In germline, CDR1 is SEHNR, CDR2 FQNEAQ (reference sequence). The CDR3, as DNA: TGTGCCAGCAGCTCTGACTTGAGCAATCAGCCCCAGCATTTT. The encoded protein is CASSSDLSNQPQHF.

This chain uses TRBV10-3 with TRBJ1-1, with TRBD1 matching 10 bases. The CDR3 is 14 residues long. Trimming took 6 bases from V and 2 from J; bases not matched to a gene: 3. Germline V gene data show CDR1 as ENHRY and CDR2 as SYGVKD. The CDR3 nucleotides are TGTGCCATCAGGCGGGACAGGGGAAACACTGAAGCTTTCTTT. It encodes CAIRRDRGNTEAFF.

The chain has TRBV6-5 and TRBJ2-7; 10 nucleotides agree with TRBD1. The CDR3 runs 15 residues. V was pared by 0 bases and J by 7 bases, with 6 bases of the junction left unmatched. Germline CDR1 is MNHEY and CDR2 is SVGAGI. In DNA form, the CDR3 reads TGTGCCAGCAGTTACTCGGCCGGGACAGGGGAAGAGCAGTACTTC. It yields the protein CASSYSAGTGEEQYF.

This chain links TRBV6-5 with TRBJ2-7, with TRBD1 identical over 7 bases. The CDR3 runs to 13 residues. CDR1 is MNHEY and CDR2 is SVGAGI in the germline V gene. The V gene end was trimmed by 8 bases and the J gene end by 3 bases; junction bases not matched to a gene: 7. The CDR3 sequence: CASRDRDFYEQYF. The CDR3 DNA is TGTGCCAGCCGGGACAGAGACTTCTACGAGCAGTACTTC.

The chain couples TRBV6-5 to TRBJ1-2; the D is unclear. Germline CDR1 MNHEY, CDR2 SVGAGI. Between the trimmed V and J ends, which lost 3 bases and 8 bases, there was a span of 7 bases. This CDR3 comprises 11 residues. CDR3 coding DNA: TGTGCCAGCAGTTATGGGGAGGGCTACACCTTC. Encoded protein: CASSYGEGYTF.

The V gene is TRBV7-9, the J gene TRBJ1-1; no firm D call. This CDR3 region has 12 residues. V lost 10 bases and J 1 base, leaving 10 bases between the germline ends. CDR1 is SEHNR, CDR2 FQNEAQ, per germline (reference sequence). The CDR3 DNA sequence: TGTGCCACCGCGGGCAGGAACACTGAAGCTTTCTTT. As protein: CATAGRNTEAFF.

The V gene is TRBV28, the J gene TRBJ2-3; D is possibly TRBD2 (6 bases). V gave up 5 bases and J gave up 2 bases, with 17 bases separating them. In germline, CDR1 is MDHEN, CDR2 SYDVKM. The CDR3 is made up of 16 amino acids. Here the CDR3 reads CASSPSLAGYTDTQYF. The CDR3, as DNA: TGTGCCAGCAGTCCCTCACTAGCTGGGTACACAGATACGCAGTATTTT.

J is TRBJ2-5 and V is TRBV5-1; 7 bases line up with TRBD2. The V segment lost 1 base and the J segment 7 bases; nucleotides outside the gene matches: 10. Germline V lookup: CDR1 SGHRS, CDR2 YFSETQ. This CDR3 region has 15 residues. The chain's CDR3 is CASSLNERDPWTQYF. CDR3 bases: TGCGCCAGCAGCTTGAACGAGCGGGACCCGTGGACCCAGTACTTC.

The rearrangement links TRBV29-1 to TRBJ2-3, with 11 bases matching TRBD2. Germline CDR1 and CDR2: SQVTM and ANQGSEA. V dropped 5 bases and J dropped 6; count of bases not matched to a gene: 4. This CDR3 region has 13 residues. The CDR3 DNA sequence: TGCAGCGTTTCGACTAGCGGGATTGATACGCAGTATTTT. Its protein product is CSVSTSGIDTQYF.

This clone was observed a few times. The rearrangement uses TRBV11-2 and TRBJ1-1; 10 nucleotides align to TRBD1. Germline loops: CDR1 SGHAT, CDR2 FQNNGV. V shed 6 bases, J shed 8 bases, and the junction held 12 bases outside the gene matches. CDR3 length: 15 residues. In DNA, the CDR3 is TGTGCCAGCAGATCCGGGACAGGGGCCTTGGGGGAAGCTTTCTTT. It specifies CASRSGTGALGEAFF.

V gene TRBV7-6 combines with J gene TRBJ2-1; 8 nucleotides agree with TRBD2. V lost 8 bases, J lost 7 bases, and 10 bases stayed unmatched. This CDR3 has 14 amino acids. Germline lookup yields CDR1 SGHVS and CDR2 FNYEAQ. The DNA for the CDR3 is TGTGCCAGCGGAGGGGGGGCTAGCGGGAATGAGCAGTTCTTC. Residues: CASGGGASGNEQFF.

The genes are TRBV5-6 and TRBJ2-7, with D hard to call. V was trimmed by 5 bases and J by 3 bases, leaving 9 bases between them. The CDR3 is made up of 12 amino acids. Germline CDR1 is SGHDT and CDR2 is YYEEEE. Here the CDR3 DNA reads TGTGCCAGCAGGAACAGCCTCTACGAGCAGTACTTC. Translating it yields CASRNSLYEQYF.

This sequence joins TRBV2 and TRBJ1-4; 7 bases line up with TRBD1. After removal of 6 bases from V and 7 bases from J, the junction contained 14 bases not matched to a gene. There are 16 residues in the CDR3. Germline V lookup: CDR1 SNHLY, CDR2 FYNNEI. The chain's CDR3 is CASRRNPGQLSEKLFF. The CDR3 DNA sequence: TGTGCCAGCAGGAGAAATCCGGGACAGTTGTCTGAAAAACTGTTTTTT. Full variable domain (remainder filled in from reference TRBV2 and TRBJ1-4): EPEVTQTPSHQVTQMGQEVILRCVPISNHLYFYWYRQILGQKVEFLVSFYNNEISEKSEIFDDQFSVERPDGSNFTLKIRSTKLEDSAMYFCASRRNPGQLSEKLFFGSGTQLSVL.

The CDR3 DNA follows: TGTGCCACAACCGGCCGGGCTGGGGCCAACGTCCTGACTTTC. It codes for CATTGRAGANVLTF. The chain is built from TRBV30 and TRBJ2-6; D not certain. Germline V lookup: CDR1 GTSNPN, CDR2 SVGIG (reference sequence). V lost 8 bases, J lost 2 bases, and 13 bases lay in between. The CDR3 spans 14 residues.

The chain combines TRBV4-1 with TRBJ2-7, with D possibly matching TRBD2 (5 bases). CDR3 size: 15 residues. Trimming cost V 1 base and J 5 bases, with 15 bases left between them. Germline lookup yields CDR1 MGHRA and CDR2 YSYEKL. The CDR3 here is CASSQVGGLADEQYF. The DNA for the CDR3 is TGCGCCAGCAGCCAAGTTGGAGGACTGGCGGACGAGCAGTACTTC.

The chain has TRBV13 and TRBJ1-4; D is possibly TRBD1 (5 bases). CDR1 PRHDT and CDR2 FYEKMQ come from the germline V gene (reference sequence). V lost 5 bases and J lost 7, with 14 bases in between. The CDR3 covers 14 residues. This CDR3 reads CASSPGALGEKLFF. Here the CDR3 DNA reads TGTGCCAGCAGCCCTGGGGCCCTAGGTGAAAAACTGTTTTTT. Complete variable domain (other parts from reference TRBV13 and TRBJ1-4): AAGVIQSPRHLIKEKRETATLKCYPIPRHDTVYWYQQGPGQDPQFLISFYEKMQSDKGSIPDRFSAQQFSDYHSELNMSSLELGDSALYFCASSPGALGEKLFFGSGTQLSVL.

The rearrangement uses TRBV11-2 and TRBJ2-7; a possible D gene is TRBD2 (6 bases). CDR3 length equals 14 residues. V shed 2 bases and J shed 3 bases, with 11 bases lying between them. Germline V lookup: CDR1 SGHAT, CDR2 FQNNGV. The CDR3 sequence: CASSLFASVYEQYF. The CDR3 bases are TGTGCCAGCAGCTTATTTGCTAGCGTCTACGAGCAGTACTTC.

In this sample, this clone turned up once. DNA for the CDR3: TGTGCCATCAGTGAATACAGGGAGGGCGAGCAGTACTTC. Its translation is CAISEYREGEQYF. The chain couples TRBV10-3 to TRBJ2-7; D might be TRBD2 (7 bases). Germline CDR1 ENHRY, CDR2 SYGVKD. Trimming took off 3 bases at V and 6 bases at J, with 12 bases between the two ends. The CDR3 has 13 amino acids.

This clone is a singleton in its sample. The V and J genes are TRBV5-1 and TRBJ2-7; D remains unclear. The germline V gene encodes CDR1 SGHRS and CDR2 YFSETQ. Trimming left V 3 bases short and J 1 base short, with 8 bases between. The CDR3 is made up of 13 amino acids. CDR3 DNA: TGCGCCAGCAGCTATGAGGCTTCCTACGAGCAGTACTTC. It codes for CASSYEASYEQYF. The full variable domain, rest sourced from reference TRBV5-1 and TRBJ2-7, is KAGVTQTPRYLIKTRGQQVTLSCSPISGHRSVSWYQQTPGQGLQFLFEYFSETQRNKGNFPGRFSGRQFSNSRSEMNVSTLELGDSALYLCASSYEASYEQYFGPGTRLTVT.

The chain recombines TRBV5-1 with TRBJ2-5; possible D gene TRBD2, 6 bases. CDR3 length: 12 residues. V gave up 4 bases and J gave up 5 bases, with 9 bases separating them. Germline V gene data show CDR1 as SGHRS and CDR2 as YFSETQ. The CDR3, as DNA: TGCGCCAGCAGCCATGGGGGGGAGACCCAGTACTTC. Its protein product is CASSHGGETQYF.

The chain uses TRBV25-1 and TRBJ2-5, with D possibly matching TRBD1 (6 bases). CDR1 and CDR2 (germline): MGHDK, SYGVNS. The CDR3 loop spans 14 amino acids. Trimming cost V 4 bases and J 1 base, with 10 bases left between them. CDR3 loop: CASSGRDIQETQYF. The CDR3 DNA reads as TGTGCCAGCAGTGGAAGGGACATCCAAGAGACCCAGTACTTC.